The entry that follows covers one T cell receptor beta chain sequence. Its specificity is unknown. This entry is derived from a study of radiation and T cells in renal cell carcinoma. Study background: Nephrectomy followed 15 Gy stereotactic body radiation by 4 weeks.

Assay: immunoSEQ multiplex PCR; the TCRdb copy retains only in-frame clones and omits some. The profile shows roughly 130,000 clones, more than 75% of them singletons. This sample's time point: blood 2 weeks post-SBRT. Noted treatment: 15 Gy SBRT to primary tumor, nephrectomy 4 weeks later. The tumor was a clear cell renal cell carcinoma. Germline values: CDR1 SGHRS, CDR2 YFSETQ. The V gene end was trimmed by 4 bases and the J gene end by 2 bases; junction bases not matched to a gene: 1. The CDR3 is 13 residues long. General study findings and limits: In blood, top tumor clones expanded by 2 weeks, shrinking by 4. No pretreatment tumor biopsies were available for baseline clonotypes.

This material consisted of blood, taken from a patient whose treatment included radiotherapy and nephrectomy. V gene TRBV5-1 combines with J gene TRBJ2-5; 8 bases are a match to TRBD2. The receptor's source is a woman in her 70s with renal cell carcinoma. CDR3 DNA: TGCGCCAGCAGCCCGGGGGGGCAAGAGACCCAGTACTTC. Its translation: CASSPGGQETQYF.